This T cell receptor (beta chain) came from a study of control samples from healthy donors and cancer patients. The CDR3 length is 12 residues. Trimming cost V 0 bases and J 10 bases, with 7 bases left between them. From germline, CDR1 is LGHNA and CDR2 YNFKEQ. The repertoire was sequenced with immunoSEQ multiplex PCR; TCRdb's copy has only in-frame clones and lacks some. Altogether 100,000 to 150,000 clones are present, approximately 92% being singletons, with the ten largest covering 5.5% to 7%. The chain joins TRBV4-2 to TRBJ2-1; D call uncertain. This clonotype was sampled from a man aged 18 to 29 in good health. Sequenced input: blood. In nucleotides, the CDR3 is TGTGCCAGCAGCCAAGATCGAGTAGAGCAGTTCTTC. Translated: CASSQDRVEQFF.